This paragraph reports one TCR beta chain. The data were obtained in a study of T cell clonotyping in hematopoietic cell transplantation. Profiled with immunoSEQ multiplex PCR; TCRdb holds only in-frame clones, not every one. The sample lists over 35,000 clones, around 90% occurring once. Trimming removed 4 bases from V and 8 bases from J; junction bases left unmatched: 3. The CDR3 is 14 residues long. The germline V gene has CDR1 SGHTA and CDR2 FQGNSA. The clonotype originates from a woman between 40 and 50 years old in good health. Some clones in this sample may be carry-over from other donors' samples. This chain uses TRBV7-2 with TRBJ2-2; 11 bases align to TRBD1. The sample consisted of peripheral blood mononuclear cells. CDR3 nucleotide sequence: TGTGCCAGCAGCTCGGACAGGGGGCGAGGGGAGCTGTTTTTT. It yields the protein CASSSDRGRGELFF. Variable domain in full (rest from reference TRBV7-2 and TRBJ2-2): GAGVSQSPSNKVTEKGKDVELRCDPISGHTALYWYRQSLGQGLEFLIYFQGNSAPDKSGLPSDRFSAERTGGSVSTLTIQRTQQEDSAVYLCASSSDRGRGELFFGEGSRLTVL.